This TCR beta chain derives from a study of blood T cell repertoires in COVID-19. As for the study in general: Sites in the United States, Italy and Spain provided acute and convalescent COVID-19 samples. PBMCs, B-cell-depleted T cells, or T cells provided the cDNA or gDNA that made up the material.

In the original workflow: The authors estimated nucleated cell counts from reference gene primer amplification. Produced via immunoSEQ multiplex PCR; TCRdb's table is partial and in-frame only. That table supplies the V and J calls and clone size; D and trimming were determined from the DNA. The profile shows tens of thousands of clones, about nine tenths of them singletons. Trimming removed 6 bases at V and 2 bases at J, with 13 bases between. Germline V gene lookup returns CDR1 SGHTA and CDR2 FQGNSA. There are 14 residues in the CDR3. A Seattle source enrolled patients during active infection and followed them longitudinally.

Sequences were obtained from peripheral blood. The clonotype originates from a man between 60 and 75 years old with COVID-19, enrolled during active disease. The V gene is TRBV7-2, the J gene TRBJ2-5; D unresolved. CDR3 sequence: CASRPIDGQETQYF. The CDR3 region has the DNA TGTGCCAGCAGACCCATTGACGGGCAAGAGACCCAGTACTTC.